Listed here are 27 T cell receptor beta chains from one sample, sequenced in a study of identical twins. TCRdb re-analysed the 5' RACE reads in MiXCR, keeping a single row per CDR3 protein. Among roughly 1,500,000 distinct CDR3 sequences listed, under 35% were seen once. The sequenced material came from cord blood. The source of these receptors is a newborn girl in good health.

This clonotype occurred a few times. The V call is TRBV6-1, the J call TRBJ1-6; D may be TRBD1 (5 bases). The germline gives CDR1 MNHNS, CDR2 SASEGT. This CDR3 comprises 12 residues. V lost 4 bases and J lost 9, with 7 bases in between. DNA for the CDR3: TGTGCCAGCAGTGCTGGGGCTTCACCCCTCCACTTT. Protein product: CASSAGASPLHF.

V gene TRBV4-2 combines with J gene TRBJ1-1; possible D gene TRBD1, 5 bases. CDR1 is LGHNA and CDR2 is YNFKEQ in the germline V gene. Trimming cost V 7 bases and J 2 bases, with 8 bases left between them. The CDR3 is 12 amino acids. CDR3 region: CASIQGNTEAFF. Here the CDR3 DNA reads TGTGCCAGCATCCAGGGCAACACTGAAGCTTTCTTT.

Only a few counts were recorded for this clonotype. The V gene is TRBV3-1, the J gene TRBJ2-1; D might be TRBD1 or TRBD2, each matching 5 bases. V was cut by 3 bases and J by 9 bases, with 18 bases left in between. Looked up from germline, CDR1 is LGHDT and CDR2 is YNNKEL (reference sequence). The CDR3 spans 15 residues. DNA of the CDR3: TGTGCCAGCAGCCACGGGACCATTCCCAATGGTGAGCAGTTCTTC. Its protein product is CASSHGTIPNGEQFF.

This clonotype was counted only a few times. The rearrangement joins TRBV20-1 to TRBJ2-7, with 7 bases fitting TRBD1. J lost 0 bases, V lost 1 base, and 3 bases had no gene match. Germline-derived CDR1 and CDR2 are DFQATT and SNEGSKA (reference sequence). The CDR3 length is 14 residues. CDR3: CSARGDRVSYEQYF. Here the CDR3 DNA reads TGCAGTGCTAGAGGAGACAGGGTCTCCTACGAGCAGTACTTC.

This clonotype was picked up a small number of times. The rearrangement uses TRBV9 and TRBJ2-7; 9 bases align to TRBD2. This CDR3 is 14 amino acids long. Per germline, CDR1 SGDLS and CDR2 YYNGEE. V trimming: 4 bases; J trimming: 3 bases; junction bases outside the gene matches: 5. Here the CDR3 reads CASSKAGGVYEQYF. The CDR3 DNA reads TGTGCCAGCAGCAAAGCGGGAGGAGTCTACGAGCAGTACTTC.

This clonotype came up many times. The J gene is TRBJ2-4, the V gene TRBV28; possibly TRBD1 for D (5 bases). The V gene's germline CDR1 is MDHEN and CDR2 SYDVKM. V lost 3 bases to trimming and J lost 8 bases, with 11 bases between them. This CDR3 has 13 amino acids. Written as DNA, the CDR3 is TGTGCCAGCAGTTTGGGCAGGGCCGACATTCAGTACTTC. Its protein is CASSLGRADIQYF.

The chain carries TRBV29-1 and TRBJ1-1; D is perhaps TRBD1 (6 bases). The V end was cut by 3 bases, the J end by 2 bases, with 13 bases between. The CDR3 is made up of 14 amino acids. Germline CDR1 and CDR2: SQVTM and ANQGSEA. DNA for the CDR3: TGCAGCGTTGAGGTCAGGGGTTTTAACACTGAAGCTTTCTTT. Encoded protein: CSVEVRGFNTEAFF.

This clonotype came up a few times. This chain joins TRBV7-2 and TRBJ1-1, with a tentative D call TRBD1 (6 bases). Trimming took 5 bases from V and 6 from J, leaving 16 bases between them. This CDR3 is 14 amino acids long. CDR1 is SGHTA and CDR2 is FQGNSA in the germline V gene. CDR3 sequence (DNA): TGTGCCAGCAGCCCCCAGGGAGGGGGGGCTGAAGCTTTCTTT. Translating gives CASSPQGGGAEAFF.

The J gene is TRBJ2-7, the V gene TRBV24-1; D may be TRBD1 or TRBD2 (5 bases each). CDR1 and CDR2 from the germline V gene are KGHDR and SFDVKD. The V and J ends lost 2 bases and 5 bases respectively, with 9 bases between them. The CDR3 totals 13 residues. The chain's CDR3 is CATSDSRDDEQYF. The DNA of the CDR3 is TGTGCCACCAGTGATTCTCGGGACGACGAGCAGTACTTC.

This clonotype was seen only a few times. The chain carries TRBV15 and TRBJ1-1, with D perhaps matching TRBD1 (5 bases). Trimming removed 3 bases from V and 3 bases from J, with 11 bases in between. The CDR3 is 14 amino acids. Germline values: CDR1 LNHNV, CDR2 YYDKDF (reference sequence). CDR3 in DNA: TGTGCCACCAGCAGGTTCGCGGGGCACACTGAAGCTTTCTTT. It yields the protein CATSRFAGHTEAFF.

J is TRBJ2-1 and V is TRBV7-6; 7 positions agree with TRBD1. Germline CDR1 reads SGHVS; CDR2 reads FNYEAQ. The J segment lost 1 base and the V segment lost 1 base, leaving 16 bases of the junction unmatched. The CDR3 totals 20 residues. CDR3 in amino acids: CASSLGLSPLQGKSYNEQFF. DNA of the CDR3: TGTGCCAGCAGCTTAGGACTCTCGCCTTTACAGGGGAAATCCTACAATGAGCAGTTCTTC.

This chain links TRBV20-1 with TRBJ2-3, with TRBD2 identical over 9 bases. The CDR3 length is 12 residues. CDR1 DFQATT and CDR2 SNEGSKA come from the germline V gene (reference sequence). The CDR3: CSIAGAGDTQYF. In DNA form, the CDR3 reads TGCAGCATAGCGGGAGCTGGAGATACGCAGTATTTT.

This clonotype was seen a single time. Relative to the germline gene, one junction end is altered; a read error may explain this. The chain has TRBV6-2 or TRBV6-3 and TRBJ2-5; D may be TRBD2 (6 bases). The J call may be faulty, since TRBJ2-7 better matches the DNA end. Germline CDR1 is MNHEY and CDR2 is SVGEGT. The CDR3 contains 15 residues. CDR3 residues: CAGSPGLAGSYEQYF. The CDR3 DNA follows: TGTGCCGGCAGCCCGGGACTGGCGGGATCCTACGAGCAGTACTTC.

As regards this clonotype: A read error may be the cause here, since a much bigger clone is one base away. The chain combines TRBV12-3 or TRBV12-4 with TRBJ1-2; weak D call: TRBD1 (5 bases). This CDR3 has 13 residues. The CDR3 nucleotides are TGTACCAGCACCGGGGCAGCTAACTATGGCTACACCTTC. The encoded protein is CTSTGAANYGYTF.

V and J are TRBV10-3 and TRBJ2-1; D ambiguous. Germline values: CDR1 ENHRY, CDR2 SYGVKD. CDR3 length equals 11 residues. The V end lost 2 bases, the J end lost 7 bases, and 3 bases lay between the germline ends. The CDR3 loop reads CAISEENEQFF. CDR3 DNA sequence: TGTGCCATCAGTGAGGAGAATGAGCAGTTCTTC.

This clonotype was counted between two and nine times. CDR3 bases: TGTGCCTGGAACAACGCAGGGGGCAATCAGCCCCAGCATTTT. Amino acids: CAWNNAGGNQPQHF. This chain connects TRBV30 to TRBJ1-5; TRBD1 is a possible D gene (6 bases). The germline gives CDR1 GTSNPN, CDR2 SVGIG (reference sequence). The CDR3 extends over 14 amino acids. The V end lost 4 bases, the J end lost 2 bases, and 12 bases lay between the germline ends.

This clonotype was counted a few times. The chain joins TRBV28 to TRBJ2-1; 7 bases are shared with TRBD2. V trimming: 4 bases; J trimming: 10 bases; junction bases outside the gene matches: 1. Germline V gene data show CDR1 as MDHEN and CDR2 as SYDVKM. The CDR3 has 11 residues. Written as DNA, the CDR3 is TGTGCCAGCAGTTCGGGACTAGAGCAGTTCTTC. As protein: CASSSGLEQFF.

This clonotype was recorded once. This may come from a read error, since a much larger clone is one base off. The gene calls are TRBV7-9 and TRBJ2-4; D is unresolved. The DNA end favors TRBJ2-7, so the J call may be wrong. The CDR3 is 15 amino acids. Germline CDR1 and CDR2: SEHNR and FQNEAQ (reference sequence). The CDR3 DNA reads TGTGCCAGCAGCCAATTACGGAATACCACCTACGAGCAGTACTTC. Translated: CASSQLRNTTYEQYF.

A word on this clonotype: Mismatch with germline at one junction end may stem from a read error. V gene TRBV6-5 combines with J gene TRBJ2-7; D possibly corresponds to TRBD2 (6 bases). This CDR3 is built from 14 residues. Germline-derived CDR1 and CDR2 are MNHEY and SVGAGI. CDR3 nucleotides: TGTGCCGGCAGTTACGGCGCAGGGAGGTACGAGCAGTACTTC. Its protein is CAGSYGAGRYEQYF.

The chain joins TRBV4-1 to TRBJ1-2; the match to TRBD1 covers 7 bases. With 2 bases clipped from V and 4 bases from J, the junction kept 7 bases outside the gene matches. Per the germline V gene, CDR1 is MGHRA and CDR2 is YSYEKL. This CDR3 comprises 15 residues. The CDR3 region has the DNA TGCGCCAGCAGCCAAACTTCCGGGACAGCCTATGGCTACACCTTC. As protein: CASSQTSGTAYGYTF.

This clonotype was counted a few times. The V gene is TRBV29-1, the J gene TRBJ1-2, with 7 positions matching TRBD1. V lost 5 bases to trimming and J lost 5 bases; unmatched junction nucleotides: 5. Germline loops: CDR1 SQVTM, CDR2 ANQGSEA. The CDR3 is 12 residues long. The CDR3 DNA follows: TGCAGCGTTTTCGGGACAGATTATGGCTACACCTTC. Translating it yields CSVFGTDYGYTF.

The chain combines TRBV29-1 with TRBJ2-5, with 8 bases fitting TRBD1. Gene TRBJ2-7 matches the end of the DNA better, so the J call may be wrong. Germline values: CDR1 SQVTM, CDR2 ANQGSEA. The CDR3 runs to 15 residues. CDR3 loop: CSVEKDRVGRGEQYF. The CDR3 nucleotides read TGCAGCGTTGAAAAGGACAGGGTGGGTCGCGGCGAGCAGTACTTC.

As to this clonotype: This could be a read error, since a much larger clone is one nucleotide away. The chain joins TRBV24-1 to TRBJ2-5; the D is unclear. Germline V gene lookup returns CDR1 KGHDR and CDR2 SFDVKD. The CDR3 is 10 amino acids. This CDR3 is CATSGETQHF. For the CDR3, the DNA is TGTGCCACCAGTGGAGAGACCCAGCACTTC.

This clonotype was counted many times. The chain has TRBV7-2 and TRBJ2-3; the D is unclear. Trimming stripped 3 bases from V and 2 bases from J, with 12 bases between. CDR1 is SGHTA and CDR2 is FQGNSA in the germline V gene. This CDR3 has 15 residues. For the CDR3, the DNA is TGTGCCAGCAGCTTCACGCGGCCCTTCACAGATACGCAGTATTTT. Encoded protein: CASSFTRPFTDTQYF.

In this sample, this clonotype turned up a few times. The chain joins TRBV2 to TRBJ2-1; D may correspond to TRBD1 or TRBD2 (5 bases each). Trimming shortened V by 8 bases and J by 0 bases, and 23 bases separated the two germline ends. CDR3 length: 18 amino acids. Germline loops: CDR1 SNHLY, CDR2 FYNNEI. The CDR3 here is CASVGTQVGVSSYNEQFF. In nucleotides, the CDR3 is TGTGCCAGCGTTGGTACCCAGGTGGGGGTTAGCTCCTACAATGAGCAGTTCTTC.

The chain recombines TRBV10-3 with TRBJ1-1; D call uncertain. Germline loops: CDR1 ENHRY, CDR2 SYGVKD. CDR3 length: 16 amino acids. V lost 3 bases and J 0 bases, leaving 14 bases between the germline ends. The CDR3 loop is CAISDSARRMNTEAFF. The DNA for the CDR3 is TGTGCCATCAGTGATTCAGCCCGGCGGATGAACACTGAAGCTTTCTTT.

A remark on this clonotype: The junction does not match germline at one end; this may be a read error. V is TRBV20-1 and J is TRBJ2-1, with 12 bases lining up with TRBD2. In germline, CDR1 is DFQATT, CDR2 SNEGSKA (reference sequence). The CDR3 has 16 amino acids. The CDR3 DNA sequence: TGCAGTGCTAGAGGACTAGCGGGAGAGAGAGGAAATGAGCGGTTCTTC. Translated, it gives CSARGLAGERGNERFF.